These 2 T cell receptor beta chains were sequenced from one sample in a study of identical twins. MiXCR, applied by TCRdb to the 5' RACE reads, yields one record per CDR3 protein. The repertoire includes some 330,000 distinct CDR3 sequences, approximately 9.1% of them detected once, and roughly 8.7% sits in the top ten. The sequenced sample consisted of naive T cells sorted from blood. The receptor source for this set is a woman aged 45-59 years in good health.

The table lists this clonotype with a few counts. The gene calls are TRBV7-9 and TRBJ2-7; 7 nucleotides agree with TRBD1. V shed 3 bases and J 4 bases; nucleotides not matched to a gene: 6. CDR1 and CDR2 (germline): SEHNR, FQNEAQ (reference sequence). The CDR3 runs to 14 residues. The chain's CDR3 is CASSFRDSLYEQYF. CDR3 bases: TGTGCCAGCAGCTTCCGGGACAGCCTATACGAGCAGTACTTC.

CDR3 sequence: CASSPQKGLAEAYEQYF. In nucleotides, the CDR3 is TGTGCCAGCTCACCACAAAAGGGACTAGCGGAAGCCTACGAGCAGTACTTC. The gene calls are TRBV18 and TRBJ2-7; TRBD2 agrees at 11 bases. The V segment lost 1 base and the J segment 2 bases; nucleotides outside the gene matches: 7. Per the germline V gene, CDR1 is KGHSH and CDR2 is LQKENI. The CDR3 covers 17 residues.